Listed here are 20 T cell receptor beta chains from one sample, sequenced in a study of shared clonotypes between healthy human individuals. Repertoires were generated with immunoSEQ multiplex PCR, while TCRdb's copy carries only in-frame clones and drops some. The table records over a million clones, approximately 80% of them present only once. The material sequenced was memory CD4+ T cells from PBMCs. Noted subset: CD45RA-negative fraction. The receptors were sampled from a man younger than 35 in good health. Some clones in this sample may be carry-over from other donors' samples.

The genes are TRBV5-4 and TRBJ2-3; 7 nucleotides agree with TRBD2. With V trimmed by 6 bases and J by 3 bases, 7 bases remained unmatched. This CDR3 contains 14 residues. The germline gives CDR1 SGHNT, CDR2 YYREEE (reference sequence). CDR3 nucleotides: TGTGCCAGCAAGCGGCGGGAGTCGACAGATACGCAGTATTTT. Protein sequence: CASKRRESTDTQYF.

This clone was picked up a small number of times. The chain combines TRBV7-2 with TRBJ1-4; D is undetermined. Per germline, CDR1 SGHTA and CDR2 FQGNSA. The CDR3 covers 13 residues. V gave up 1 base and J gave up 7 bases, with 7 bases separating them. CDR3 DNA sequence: TGTGCCAGCAGCTTAGGGGGAGGTGAAAAACTGTTTTTT. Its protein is CASSLGGGEKLFF.

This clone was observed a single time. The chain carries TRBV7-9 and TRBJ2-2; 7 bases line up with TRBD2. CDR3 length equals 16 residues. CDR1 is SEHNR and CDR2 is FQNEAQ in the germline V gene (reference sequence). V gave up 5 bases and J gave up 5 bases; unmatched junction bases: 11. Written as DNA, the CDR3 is TGTGCCAGCAGCCCGCGTGGCGGGAGTGGGACCGGGGAGCTGTTTTTT. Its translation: CASSPRGGSGTGELFF.

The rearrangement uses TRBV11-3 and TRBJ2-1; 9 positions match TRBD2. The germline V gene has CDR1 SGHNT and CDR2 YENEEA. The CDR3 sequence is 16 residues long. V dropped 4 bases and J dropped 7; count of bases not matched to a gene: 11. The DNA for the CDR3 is TGTGCCAGCAGCTCCGATTCAGCGGGAGGTAGTAATGAGCAGTTCTTC. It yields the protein CASSSDSAGGSNEQFF.

CDR3 nucleotides: TGTGCCAGCATTAACCCGGGGGGGCAGGGAACAGATACGCAGTATTTT. Translation: CASINPGGQGTDTQYF. The chain carries TRBV28 and TRBJ2-3; 8 bases are a match to TRBD2. Trimming at V came to 7 bases and at J to 3 bases, leaving 12 bases not matched to a gene. The CDR3 has 16 amino acids. Germline V gene lookup returns CDR1 MDHEN and CDR2 SYDVKM.

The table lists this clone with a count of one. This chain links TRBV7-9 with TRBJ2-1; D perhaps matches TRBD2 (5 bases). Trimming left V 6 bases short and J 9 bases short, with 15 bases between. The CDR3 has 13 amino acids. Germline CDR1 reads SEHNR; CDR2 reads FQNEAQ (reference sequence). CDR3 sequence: CASRPVLATEQFF. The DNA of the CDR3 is TGTGCCAGCAGACCGGTTCTAGCCACTGAGCAGTTCTTC.

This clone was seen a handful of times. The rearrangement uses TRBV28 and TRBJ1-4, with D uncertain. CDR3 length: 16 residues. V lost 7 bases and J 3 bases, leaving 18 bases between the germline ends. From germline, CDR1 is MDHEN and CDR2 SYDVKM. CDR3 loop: CASIKGLTIPNEKLFF. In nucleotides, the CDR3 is TGTGCCAGCATTAAGGGCCTGACAATTCCTAATGAAAAACTGTTTTTT.

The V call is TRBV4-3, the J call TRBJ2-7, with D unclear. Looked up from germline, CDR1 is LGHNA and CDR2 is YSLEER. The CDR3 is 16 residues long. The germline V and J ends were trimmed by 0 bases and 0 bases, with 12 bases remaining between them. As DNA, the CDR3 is TGCGCCAGCAGCCAAGATTTTAAGGATATCTCCTACGAGCAGTACTTC. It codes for CASSQDFKDISYEQYF.

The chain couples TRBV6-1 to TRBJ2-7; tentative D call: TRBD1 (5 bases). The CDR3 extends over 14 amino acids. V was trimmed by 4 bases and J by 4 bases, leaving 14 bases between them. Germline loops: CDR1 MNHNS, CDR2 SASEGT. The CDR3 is CASSGTGIRYEQYF. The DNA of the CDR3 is TGTGCCAGCAGTGGAACAGGTATTAGGTACGAGCAGTACTTC.

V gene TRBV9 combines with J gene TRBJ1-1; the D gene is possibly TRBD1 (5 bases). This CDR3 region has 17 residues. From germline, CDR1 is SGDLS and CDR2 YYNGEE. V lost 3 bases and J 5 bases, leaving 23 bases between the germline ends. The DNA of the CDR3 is TGTGCCAGCAGCGGGCCCCGGGACGCGAATCAGGAGACTGAAGCTTTCTTT. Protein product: CASSGPRDANQETEAFF.

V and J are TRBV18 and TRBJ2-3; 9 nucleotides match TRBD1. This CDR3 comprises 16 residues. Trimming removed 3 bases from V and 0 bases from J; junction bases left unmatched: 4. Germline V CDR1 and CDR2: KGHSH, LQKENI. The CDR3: CASSPGTGPSTDTQYF. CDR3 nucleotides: TGTGCCAGCTCACCCGGGACAGGGCCTAGCACAGATACGCAGTATTTT.

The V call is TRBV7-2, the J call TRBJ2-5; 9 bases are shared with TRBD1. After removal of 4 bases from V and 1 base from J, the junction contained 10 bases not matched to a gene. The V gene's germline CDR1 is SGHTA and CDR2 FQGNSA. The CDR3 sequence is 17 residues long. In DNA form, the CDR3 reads TGTGCCAGCAGCTGGGGAGACAGGGGGGCCCCCCAAGAGACCCAGTACTTC. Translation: CASSWGDRGAPQETQYF.

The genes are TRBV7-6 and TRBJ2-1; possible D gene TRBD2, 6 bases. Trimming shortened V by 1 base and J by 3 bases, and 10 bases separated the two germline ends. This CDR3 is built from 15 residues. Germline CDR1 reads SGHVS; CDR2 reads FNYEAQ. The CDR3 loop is CASSLGRGRYNEQFF. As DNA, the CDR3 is TGTGCCAGCAGCTTAGGGCGGGGCCGCTACAATGAGCAGTTCTTC.

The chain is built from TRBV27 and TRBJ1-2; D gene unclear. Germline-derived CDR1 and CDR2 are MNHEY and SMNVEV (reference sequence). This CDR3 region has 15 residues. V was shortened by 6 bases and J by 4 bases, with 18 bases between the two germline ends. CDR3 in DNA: TGTGCCAGCAGCCCCCGGGATCCCCCCGGCTATGGCTACACCTTC. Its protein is CASSPRDPPGYGYTF.

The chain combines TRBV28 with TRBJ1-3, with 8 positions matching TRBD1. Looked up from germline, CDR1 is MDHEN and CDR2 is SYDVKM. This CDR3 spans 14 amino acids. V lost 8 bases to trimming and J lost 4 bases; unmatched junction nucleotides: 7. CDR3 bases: TGTGCCAGCGCCGGACAGGGTTCGGGAAACACCATATATTTT. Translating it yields CASAGQGSGNTIYF. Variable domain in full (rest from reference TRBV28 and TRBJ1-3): DVKVTQSSRYLVKRTGEKVFLECVQDMDHENMFWYRQDPGLGLRLIYFSYDVKMKEKGDIPEGYSVSREKKERFSLILESASTNQTSMYLCASAGQGSGNTIYFGEGSWLTVV.

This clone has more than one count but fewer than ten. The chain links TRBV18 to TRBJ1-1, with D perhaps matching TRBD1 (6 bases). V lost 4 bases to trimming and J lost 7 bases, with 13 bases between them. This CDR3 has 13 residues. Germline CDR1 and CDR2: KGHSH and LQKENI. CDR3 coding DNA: TGTGCCAGCTCACGCGGACAGCCCAATGAAGCTTTCTTT. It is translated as CASSRGQPNEAFF.

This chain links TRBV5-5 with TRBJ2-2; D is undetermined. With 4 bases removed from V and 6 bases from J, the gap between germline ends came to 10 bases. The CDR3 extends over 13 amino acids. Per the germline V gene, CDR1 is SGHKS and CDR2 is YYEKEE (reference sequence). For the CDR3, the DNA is TGTGCCAGCAGCCAAATCGGATCCGGGGAGCTGTTTTTT. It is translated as CASSQIGSGELFF.

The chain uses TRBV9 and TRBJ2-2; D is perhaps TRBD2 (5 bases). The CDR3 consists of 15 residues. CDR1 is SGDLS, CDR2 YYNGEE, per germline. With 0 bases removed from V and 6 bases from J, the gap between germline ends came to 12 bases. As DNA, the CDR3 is TGTGCCAGCAGCGTAGTGGAGGTTGGCGCCGGGGAGCTGTTTTTT. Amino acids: CASSVVEVGAGELFF.

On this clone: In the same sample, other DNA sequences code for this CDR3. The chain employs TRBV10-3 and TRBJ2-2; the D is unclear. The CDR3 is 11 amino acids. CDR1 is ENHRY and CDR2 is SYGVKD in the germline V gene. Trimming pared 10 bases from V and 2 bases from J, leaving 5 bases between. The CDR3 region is CATRNTGELFF. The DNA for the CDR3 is TGTGCCACTAGAAACACCGGGGAGCTGTTTTTT.

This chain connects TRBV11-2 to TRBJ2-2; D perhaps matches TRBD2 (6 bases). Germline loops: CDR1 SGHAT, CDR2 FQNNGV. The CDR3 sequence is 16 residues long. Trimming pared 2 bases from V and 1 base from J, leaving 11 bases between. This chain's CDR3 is CASSLLGGGNTGELFF. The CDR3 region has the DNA TGTGCCAGCAGCTTACTGGGGGGAGGGAACACCGGGGAGCTGTTTTTT.